This T cell receptor beta chain appears in the sequencing data of a study of molecular identifiers for immune sequencing clone quantification. The CDR3 consists of 13 residues. V was clipped by 3 bases and J by 4 bases, with 9 bases between them. Germline CDR1 and CDR2: MGHDK and SYGVNS. One entry per CDR3 protein, called by TCRdb with MiXCR from the PCR reads. The sample yields over 600,000 distinct CDR3 sequences, just under 20% seen once. This clonotype occurred many times. The chain uses TRBV25-1 and TRBJ1-1; D is unresolved. The sequenced sample was naive CD8+ T cells from blood, with Jurkat cell RNA spiked in. The subset: FACS-sorted CD8+CD4-CCR7+CD45RA+ naive T cells. The TCR was taken from a human donor in good health. Some libraries in this study had Jurkat cell RNA spiked in. CDR3 region: CASSEGDGTEAFF. CDR3 bases: TGTGCCAGCAGTGAGGGAGACGGCACTGAAGCTTTCTTT.